These T cell receptor beta chains were read from a single sample in a study of blood T cell repertoires in COVID-19. Assay used: immunoSEQ multiplex PCR; TCRdb lists only in-frame clones, some missing. The repertoire holds around 20,000 clones, with around 90% as singletons. The sample consisted of peripheral blood. The receptors shown here come from a human donor in a cohort sampled during active COVID-19. The CDR3 runs from the conserved cysteine through the conserved F or W. The D gene is left open where the match is weak. Not every row has a clone size; where given, it reads once, few, many or a size class.

size	D	V	J	CDR3	DNA
few	TRBD1	TRBV4-2	TRBJ1-5	CASSTRTGGFQPQHF	TGTGCCAGCAGCACCCGGACAGGGGGGTTTCAGCCCCAGCATTTT
once	-	TRBV4-1	TRBJ2-4	CASSPLPGGAKNIQYF	TGCGCCAGCAGCCCGTTGCCAGGGGGGGCCAAAAACATTCAGTACTTC
-	TRBD2	TRBV5-4	TRBJ2-1	CASSLRDYYNEQFF	TGTGCCAGCAGCCTCCGGGACTACTACAATGAGCAGTTCTTC
-	TRBD1	TRBV9	TRBJ2-7	CASSVKGAGEQYF	TGTGCCAGCAGCGTAAAGGGGGCCGGCGAGCAGTACTTC
-	TRBD1	TRBV15	TRBJ1-2	CATSRDFSDRGLIGYTF	TGTGCCACCAGCAGAGATTTTTCGGACAGGGGGCTCATCGGCTACACCTTC
-	TRBD2	TRBV28	TRBJ2-2	CASSILAGNTGELFF	TGTGCCAGCAGTATATTAGCGGGGAACACCGGGGAGCTGTTTTTT
-	TRBD1	TRBV28	TRBJ2-3	CASSPPGQGADTQYF	TGTGCCAGCAGTCCCCCGGGACAGGGTGCAGATACGCAGTATTTT
-	TRBD1	TRBV7-9	TRBJ2-2	CASSPPGQGINTGELFF	TGTGCCAGCAGCCCCCCGGGACAGGGGATTAACACCGGGGAGCTGTTTTTT
-	-	TRBV6-5	TRBJ1-4	CATQGRKSNEKLFF	TGTGCCACCCAGGGCCGGAAATCTAATGAAAAACTGTTTTTT
once	TRBD1	TRBV28	TRBJ1-5	CASSLTGTGVSPWAEQPQHF	TGTGCCAGCAGCCTAACTGGGACAGGGGTATCTCCCTGGGCGGAGCAGCCCCAGCATTTT
-	-	TRBV14	TRBJ1-1	CASSQRTHEAFF	TGTGCCAGCAGCCAACGGACACATGAAGCTTTCTTT
-	-	TRBV27	TRBJ2-7	CASSGLRGVEQYF	TGTGCCAGCAGTGGTCTTAGGGGCGTCGAGCAGTACTTC
-	-	TRBV28	TRBJ2-7	CASSLSGSAPYEQYF	TGTGCCAGCAGTTTATCCGGCAGCGCTCCCTACGAGCAGTACTTC
-	TRBD2	TRBV4-2	TRBJ2-1	CASSQDQSGRAIYNEQFF	TGTGCCAGCAGCCAAGATCAGAGCGGGAGGGCCATCTACAATGAGCAGTTCTTC
-	TRBD2	TRBV27	TRBJ2-3	CASSHRLAGRTDTQYF	TGTGCCAGCAGTCACCGACTAGCGGGCCGCACAGATACGCAGTATTTT
few	-	TRBV7-9	TRBJ1-5	CASSLVNQPQHF	TGTGCCAGCAGCTTAGTAAATCAGCCCCAGCATTTT
-	-	TRBV2	TRBJ1-6	CASSEGRRINSPLHF	TGTGCCAGCAGTGAAGGTCGGCGGATTAATTCACCCCTCCACTTT
-	TRBD2	TRBV7-3	TRBJ2-7	CASSSGPGGNEQYF	TGTGCCAGCAGCTCGGGACCGGGAGGGAACGAGCAGTACTTC
-	-	TRBV12-5	TRBJ2-3	CASGLRGGTDTQYF	TGTGCTAGTGGTTTGAGAGGTGGGACAGATACGCAGTATTTT
-	-	TRBV10-1	TRBJ1-3	CASSEGQGNTIYF	TGCGCCAGCAGTGAAGGACAGGGAAACACCATATATTTT
-	-	TRBV9	TRBJ2-1	CASSVGGLSFNEQFF	TGTGCCAGCAGCGTAGGAGGGTTAAGCTTCAATGAGCAGTTCTTC
-	TRBD1	TRBV13	TRBJ1-1	CASSLPTGGTEAFF	TGTGCCAGCAGCCTCCCGACAGGGGGGACTGAAGCTTTCTTT
-	-	TRBV14	TRBJ2-5	CASSQRRGGDSETQYF	TGTGCCAGCAGCCAGCGTCGGGGTGGGGACTCAGAGACCCAGTACTTC
-	TRBD1	TRBV7-9	TRBJ2-2	CASSSWTGGTGELFF	TGTGCCAGCAGCTCCTGGACAGGGGGCACCGGGGAGCTGTTTTTT
-	-	TRBV13	TRBJ2-1	CASSFQYSGDNEQFF	TGTGCCAGCAGCTTCCAGTATAGCGGAGACAATGAGCAGTTCTTC
-	TRBD1	TRBV6-5	TRBJ1-1	CASSQGTAGSEAFF	TGTGCCAGCAGCCAAGGGACAGCCGGCTCTGAAGCTTTCTTT